A single T cell receptor (beta chain) is shown here with its context. Its antigen target is currently unknown. Base qualities are missing; no much larger clone stands one base away. These data belong to a study of control samples from healthy donors and cancer patients (dated by TCRdb to about 2020). Libraries were built with the immunoSEQ multiplex PCR assay. TCRdb obtained this table from immuneACCESS and retained in-frame rearrangements with V and J assigned. These tables miss some clones; where compared with another copy, unresolved V genes account for less than half of the shortfall, and the remainder is unexplained. This sample comprises 130,000 to 150,000 clones, around 92% of them detected only once. Roughly 3.2% of the sample is in the top ten clones. Via the germline V gene (reference sequence), CDR1 is SEHNR and CDR2 FQNEAQ. The cysteine opens and the phenylalanine closes a CDR3 of 16 amino acids. Left in the record is the CDR3 DNA by itself, 48 bases read in frame from the first base. Trimming leaves V shorter by 1 base and J shorter by 9 bases, with the junction holding 6 bases beyond the gene matches.

The chain joins TRBV7-9 to TRBJ1-6; the central 10 bases match TRBD1. Sequenced input: blood. The sequence came from a man aged 25 to 40 in good health. The CDR3 reads CASSLDGTGASSPLHF. At the DNA level, the sequence is TGTGCCAGCAGCTTAGACGGGACAGGGGCTAGTTCACCCCTCCACTTT.